The clone carrying this T cell receptor beta chain appeared a few times. Its antigen is still unknown. This specimen belongs to a study of T-cell memory formation after mild COVID-19. The wider study: Each donor largely had its own TCR clusters.

CDR3 length: 13 residues. Germline assignment: CDR1 SEHNR and CDR2 FQNEAQ (reference sequence). Trimming shortened V by 3 bases and J by 2 bases, and 7 bases separated the two germline ends. With constant-segment primers, 5'RACE yielded cDNA libraries of TCR alpha and TCR beta that carried sample barcodes and UMIs. TCRdb analysed the 5' RACE reads with MiXCR anew, one entry per CDR3 protein. The table shows roughly 150,000 distinct CDR3 sequences, with 10% to 15% occurring only once. Study-level results: Clones that shrank (day 15 to 85) were balanced CD4/CD8, whereas later expanders leaned CD4+.

Sequencing was done on a sample of PBMCs or a T cell subset sorted from them (not recorded which). The clonotype comes from a man in his late teens or twenties who had mild COVID-19 (a few samples of this study predate the infection). Cell type and time point are not known. The genes are TRBV7-9 and TRBJ2-5, with unresolved D. CDR3 loop: CASSFVSQETQYF. The CDR3, as DNA: TGTGCCAGCAGCTTTGTCAGTCAAGAGACCCAGTACTTC.